Below are 14 T cell receptor beta chains sequenced from a single sample in a study of CD8+ T cells in alopecia areata. It was cDNA, reverse transcribed from extracted RNA, that served as the sequencing template. Repertoires were generated with immunoSEQ multiplex PCR, while TCRdb's copy carries only in-frame clones and drops some. The profile covers approximately 110,000 clones, none occurring a single time. Sequenced sample: lesional skin. These receptors all stem from a C3H/HeJ mouse with alopecia areata. Mouse MHC haplotype: H2-k.

A remark on this clone: All gene names here are mouse names. The DNA ends 4 residues before the CDR3 does, and the rest of the CDR3 is filled in from the germline J gene. The chain uses TRBV19 and TRBJ2-5, with a tentative D call TRBD1 (5 bases). Germline CDR1 and CDR2: FNHDT and SITEND (reference sequence). This CDR3 region has 14 residues. V gave up 4 bases and J gave up 1 base, with 10 bases separating them. The CDR3 DNA, read in part, is TGTGCCAGCAGTTCAGGGAATGACCAAGAC. It codes for CASSSGNDQD. The entire CDR3 is CASSSGNDQDTQYF.

With regard to this clone: Genes and germline are mouse. The sequenced fragment ends 4 residues before the CDR3 boundary, so the rest is inferred from the germline J gene. The chain couples TRBV1 to TRBJ2-1, with TRBD2 matching over 11 bases. CDR1 and CDR2 (germline): NSQYPW, LRSPGD (reference sequence). CDR3 length equals 15 residues. Trimming cost V 2 bases and J 5 bases; bases outside gene matches: 2. CDR3 bases read: TGCACCTGCAGTGCACCGACTGGGGGGGATGCT. This codes for CTCSAPTGGDA. The whole CDR3 region reads CTCSAPTGGDAEQFF.

This clone was picked up a small number of times. Here the gene names and germline are mouse. The read ends 4 residues early relative to the CDR3; the germline J gene fills the gap. This chain links TRBV13-3 with TRBJ2-1; TRBD1 is a possible D gene (7 bases). The germline CDR1 and CDR2 sequences are NNHDY and SYVADS. The CDR3 runs to 16 residues. The covered CDR3 bases are TGTGCCAGCAGTGATGCATCAGGGGGGTCGGGGGCT. It codes for CASSDASGGSGA. The full-length CDR3 reads as CASSDASGGSGAEQFF.

This clone has a handful of counts. The gene symbols are mouse symbols. The CDR3 extends 4 residues past the end of the read, so its final part is completed from the germline J gene. The genes are TRBV13-3 and TRBJ2-1, with 7 bases aligning to TRBD2. Germline-derived CDR1 and CDR2 are NNHDY and SYVADS. The J segment lost 6 bases and the V segment lost 2 bases, leaving 8 bases of the junction unmatched. This CDR3 has 15 residues. The sequenced CDR3 bases are TGTGCCAGCAGTGAATGGGGGGAGAGGGGTGCT. This gives the protein CASSEWGERGA. The CDR3 in full is CASSEWGERGAEQFF.

The table lists this clone with many counts. Sequence at one end of the junction differs from germline and may be a read error. Gene names follow the mouse nomenclature. The CDR3 extends 4 residues past the end of the read, so its final part is completed from the germline J gene. The chain combines TRBV13-3 with TRBJ1-1; tentatively, D is TRBD1 (6 bases). The CDR3 totals 12 residues. Looked up from germline, CDR1 is NNHDY and CDR2 is SYVADS. The CDR3 bases that were read are TGTGCCAGCGGAACAGGGAACGCA. Translating it yields CASGTGNA. The full CDR3 sequence reads CASGTGNAEVFF.

This clone was observed a few times. There is a difference at residue 10 between the TCRdb protein and the DNA translation, so the protein given here was translated from the DNA. Gene and germline names: mouse. The read ends 3 residues shy of where the CDR3 ends; the end is completed using the germline J gene. The V gene is TRBV31, the J gene TRBJ1-3; D uncertain. V shed 5 bases and J shed 0 bases, with 8 bases lying between them. Per germline, CDR1 GKSSPN and CDR2 SITVG. CDR3 length: 13 amino acids. Here the CDR3 reads CAWDKNSGNTLYF. The covered CDR3 bases are TGTGCCTGGGACAAAAATTCTGGAAATACG.

Comment on this clone: Gene and germline names: mouse. Read sequence stops 4 residues before the CDR3 end, and the germline J gene provides the missing end. The chain is built from TRBV19 and TRBJ2-1; D unclear. The CDR3 sequence is 12 residues long. Trimming removed 7 bases at V and 4 bases at J, with 9 bases between. Germline V lookup: CDR1 FNHDT, CDR2 SITEND (reference sequence). The CDR3 here is CASAPQYAEQFF. The part of the CDR3 DNA that was read is TGTGCCAGCGCCCCCCAGTATGCT.

Points on this clone: A mismatch at residue 13 separates the TCRdb protein from the translated DNA, so the protein presented here was translated from the DNA. Germline and genes here are mouse. From the germline J gene comes the end of the CDR3, since the read stops 3 residues before it. This sequence joins TRBV19 and TRBJ1-3; 10 bases match TRBD1. V shed 5 bases and J 2 bases; nucleotides not matched to a gene: 7. The CDR3 is made up of 16 amino acids. Per the germline V gene, CDR1 is FNHDT and CDR2 is SITEND (reference sequence). The CDR3 loop reads CASRRRDRGTGNTLYF. The sequenced CDR3 bases are TGTGCCAGCAGACGGAGGGACAGGGGAACTGGAAATACG. The whole variable domain, remainder taken from reference TRBV19 and TRBJ1-3, is GGIITQTPKFLIGQEGQKLTLKCQQNFNHDTMYWYRQDSGKGLRLIYYSITENDLQKGDLSEGYDASREKKSSFSLTVTSAQKNEMAVFLCASRRRDRGTGNTLYFGEGSRLIVV.

This clone has just a few counts. Gene names follow the mouse nomenclature. The read halts 4 residues ahead of the CDR3 end, with the missing end drawn from the germline J gene. The chain employs TRBV16 and TRBJ2-3; 7 bases map to TRBD1. Germline values: CDR1 SGHSA, CDR2 FRNQAP. The CDR3 runs to 15 residues. V lost 5 bases to trimming and J lost 0 bases; unmatched junction nucleotides: 5. The CDR3 reads CASSPGQNSAETLYF. The CDR3 DNA, read in part, is TGTGCAAGCAGCCCGGGACAGAATAGTGCAGAA.

In its sample, this clone was seen many times. The gene symbols are mouse symbols. Read coverage stops 4 residues before the CDR3 terminus; the germline J gene supplies the remainder. Distinct nucleotide sequences in the sample also encode this CDR3. This sequence joins TRBV13-3 and TRBJ2-1, with TRBD2 matching over 7 bases. The CDR3 has 13 amino acids. Per the germline V gene, CDR1 is NNHDY and CDR2 is SYVADS. Unmatched junction bases numbered 4, after V lost 7 bases and J lost 3 bases. CDR3 protein: CASRLGVYAEQFF. The DNA read from the CDR3 is TGTGCCAGCCGACTGGGCGTCTATGCT.

For this clone: Gene names are mouse gene names. The read falls 4 residues short of the CDR3 end, and the missing part is taken from the germline J gene. V usage is TRBV13-3 and J usage is TRBJ1-2; 7 bases are shared with TRBD1. V lost 1 base and J lost 4; bases outside the gene matches: 4. Germline CDR1 reads NNHDY; CDR2 reads SYVADS. The CDR3 contains 14 residues. The CDR3 DNA, read in part, is TGTGCCAGCAGTGATCCCCAGGGGGGCTCC. Translation gives CASSDPQGGS. The entire CDR3 protein is CASSDPQGGSDYTF.

At least ten counts were recorded for this clone. Germline and genes: mouse. Sequencing ends 4 residues short of the CDR3 end; the germline J gene provides the rest. The chain joins TRBV1 to TRBJ2-7, with D possibly matching TRBD1 (5 bases). The V gene's germline CDR1 is NSQYPW and CDR2 LRSPGD (reference sequence). CDR3 length equals 14 residues. The DNA read from the CDR3 is TGCACCTGCAGTGCAGACAGGGTGGGATAT. This codes for CTCSADRVGY. The CDR3 reads in full as CTCSADRVGYEQYF. Variable domain in full (rest from reference TRBV1 and TRBJ2-7): VTLLEQNPRWRLVPRGQAVNLRCILKNSQYPWMSWYQQDLQKQLQWLFTLRSPGDKEVKSLPGADYLATRVTDTELRLQVANMSQGRTLYCTCSADRVGYEQYFGPGTRLTVL.

Concerning this clone: At one end the junction does not follow the germline gene, possibly because of a read error. The genes are named according to mouse. Read data end 4 residues before the CDR3 end; the end is taken from the germline J gene. The gene calls are TRBV13-3 and TRBJ2-5, with 7 nucleotides matching TRBD1. Germline V gives CDR1 NNHDY, CDR2 SYVADS. The CDR3 is 13 residues long. The CDR3 bases that were read are TGTGCCGGCAGTGACAGGGTGCGGGAC. Translation gives CAGSDRVRD. The entire CDR3 protein is CAGSDRVRDTQYF.

A few counts support this clone. Genes here carry mouse names. The sequence runs out 4 residues before the end of the CDR3; the remainder is reconstructed from the germline J gene. The genes are TRBV13-1 and TRBJ1-4, with 11 positions matching TRBD1. The germline gives CDR1 NSHNY, CDR2 SYGAGN. The CDR3 runs to 13 residues. The J segment lost 6 bases and the V segment lost 7 bases, leaving 2 bases of the junction unmatched. The CDR3 spells CASRDRGYERLFF. The part of the CDR3 DNA that was read is TGTGCCAGCCGGGACAGGGGGTACGAA.